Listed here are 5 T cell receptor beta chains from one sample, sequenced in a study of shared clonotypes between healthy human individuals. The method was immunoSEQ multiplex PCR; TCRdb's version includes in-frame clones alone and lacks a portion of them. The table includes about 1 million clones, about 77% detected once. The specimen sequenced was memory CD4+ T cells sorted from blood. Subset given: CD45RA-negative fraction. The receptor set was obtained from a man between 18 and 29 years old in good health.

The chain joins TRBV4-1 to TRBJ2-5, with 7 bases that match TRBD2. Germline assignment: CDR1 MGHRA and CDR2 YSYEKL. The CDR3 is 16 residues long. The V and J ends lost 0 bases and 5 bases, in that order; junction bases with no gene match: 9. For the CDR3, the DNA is TGCGCCAGCAGCCAAGAAGGCGGGGGTGGCGTTGAGACCCAGTACTTC. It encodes CASSQEGGGGVETQYF.

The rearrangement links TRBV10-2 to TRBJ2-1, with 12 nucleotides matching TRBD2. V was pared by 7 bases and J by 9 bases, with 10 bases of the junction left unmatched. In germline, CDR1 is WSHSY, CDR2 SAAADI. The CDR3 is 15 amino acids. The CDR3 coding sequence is TGCGCCAGCACCAACCTAGCGGGGGGGCGGAGTGAGCAGTTCTTC. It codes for CASTNLAGGRSEQFF.

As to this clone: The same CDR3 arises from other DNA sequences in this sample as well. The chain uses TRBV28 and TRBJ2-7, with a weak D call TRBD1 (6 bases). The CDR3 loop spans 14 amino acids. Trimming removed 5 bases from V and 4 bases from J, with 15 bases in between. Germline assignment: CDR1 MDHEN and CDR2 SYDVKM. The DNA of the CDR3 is TGTGCCAGCAGTCCCCGAGGGGGAAGGTACGAGCAGTACTTC. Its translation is CASSPRGGRYEQYF.

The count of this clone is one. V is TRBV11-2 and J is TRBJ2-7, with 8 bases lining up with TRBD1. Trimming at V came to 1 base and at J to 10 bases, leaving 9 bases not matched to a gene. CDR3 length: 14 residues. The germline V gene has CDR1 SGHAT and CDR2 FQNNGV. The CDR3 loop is CASSLVGTGNPQYF. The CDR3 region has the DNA TGTGCCAGCAGCTTAGTCGGGACAGGCAACCCTCAGTACTTC.

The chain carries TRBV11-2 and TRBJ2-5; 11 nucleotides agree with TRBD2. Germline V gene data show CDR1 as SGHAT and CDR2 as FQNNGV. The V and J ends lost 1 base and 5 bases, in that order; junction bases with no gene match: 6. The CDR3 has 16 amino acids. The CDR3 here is CASSLALAGGQETQYF. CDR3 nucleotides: TGTGCCAGCAGCTTAGCATTAGCGGGGGGGCAGGAGACCCAGTACTTC.